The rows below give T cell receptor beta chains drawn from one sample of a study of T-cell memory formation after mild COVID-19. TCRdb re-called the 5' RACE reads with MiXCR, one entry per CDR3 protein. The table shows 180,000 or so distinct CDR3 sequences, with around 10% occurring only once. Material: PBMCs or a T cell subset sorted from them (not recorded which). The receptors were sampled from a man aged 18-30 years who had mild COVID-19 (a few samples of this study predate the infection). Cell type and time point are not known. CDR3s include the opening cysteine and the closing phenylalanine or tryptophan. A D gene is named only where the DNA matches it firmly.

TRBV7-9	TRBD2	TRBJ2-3	CASSPGLAGDTDTQYF
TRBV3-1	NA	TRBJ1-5	CASSPLWGNQPQHF
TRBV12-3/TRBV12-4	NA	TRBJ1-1	CASRDEGRGTEAFF
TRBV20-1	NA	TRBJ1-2	CSARASRGPLANYGYTF
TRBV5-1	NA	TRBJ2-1	CASSSPSGATYNEQFF
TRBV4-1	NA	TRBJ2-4	CASSRLAPGKNIQYF
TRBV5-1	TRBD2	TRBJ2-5	CASSLQDSGGKETQYF
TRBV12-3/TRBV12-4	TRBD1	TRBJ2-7	CASRRTGGGYEKYF
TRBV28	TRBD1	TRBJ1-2	CASSSGQGGSYGYTF
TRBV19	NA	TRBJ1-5	CASNWVNQPQHF
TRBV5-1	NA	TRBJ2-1	CASREPYNEQFF
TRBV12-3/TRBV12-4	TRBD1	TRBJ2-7	CASSQQGATYEQYF
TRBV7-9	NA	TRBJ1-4	CASSAHGEKLFF
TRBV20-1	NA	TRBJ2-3	CSAAGSGYTDTQYF
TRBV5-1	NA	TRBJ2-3	CASSEGPRRGSTDTQYF
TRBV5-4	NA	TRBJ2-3	CASSFRDTQYF
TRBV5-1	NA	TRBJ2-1	CASSFVISSYNEQFF
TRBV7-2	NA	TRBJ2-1	CASSYRVNNEQFF
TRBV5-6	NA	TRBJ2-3	CASSLFWFPTDTQYF
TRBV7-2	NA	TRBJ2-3	CASASESTDTQYF
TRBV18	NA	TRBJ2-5	CASSPPEETQYF
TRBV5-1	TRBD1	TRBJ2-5	CASSRQGPITKETQYF
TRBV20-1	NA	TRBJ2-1	CSARPVNEQFF
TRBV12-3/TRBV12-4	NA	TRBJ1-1	CASSVGLWSFF
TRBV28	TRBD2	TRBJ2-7	CASSPTSGASYEQYF
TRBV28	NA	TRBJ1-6	CASSLGLYNSPLHF
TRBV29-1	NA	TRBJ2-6	CSVPGLVSGANVLTF
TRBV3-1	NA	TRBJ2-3	CASSQDIIRDTQYF
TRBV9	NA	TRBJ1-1	CASSGSDTEAFF
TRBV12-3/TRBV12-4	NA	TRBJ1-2	CASSLSENYGYTF
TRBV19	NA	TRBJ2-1	CASTRQGGSSYNEQFF
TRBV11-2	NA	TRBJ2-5	CASSLGNQAETQYF
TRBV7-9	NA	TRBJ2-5	CASSLRGAPQETQYF
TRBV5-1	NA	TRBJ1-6	CASSLEGLATANSPLHF
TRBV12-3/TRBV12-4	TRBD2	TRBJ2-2	CATPATSGNTGELFF
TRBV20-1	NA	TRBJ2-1	CSARPVQAYEQFF
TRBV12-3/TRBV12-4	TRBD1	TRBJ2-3	CASRRQGAVDTQYF
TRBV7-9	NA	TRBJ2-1	CASSFNRRQFF
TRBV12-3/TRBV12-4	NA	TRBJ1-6	CASTRGGNRYSPLHF
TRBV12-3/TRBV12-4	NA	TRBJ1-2	CASSFGGINYGYTF
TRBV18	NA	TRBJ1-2	CASSPVMGEDYGYTF
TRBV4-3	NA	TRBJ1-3	CASSQGGGGTFGNTIYF
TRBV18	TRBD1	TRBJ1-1	CASSWDRGNTEAFF
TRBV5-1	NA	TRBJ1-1	CASSLVLSAGPNTEAFF
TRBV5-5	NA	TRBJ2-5	CASSFGRLETQYF
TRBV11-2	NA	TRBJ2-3	CASSFSAGDTQYF
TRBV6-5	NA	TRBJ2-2	CASSYSGGDGELFF
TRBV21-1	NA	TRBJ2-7	CASSKDSQGSYEQYF
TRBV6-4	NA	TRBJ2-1	CASSEDNVNEQFF
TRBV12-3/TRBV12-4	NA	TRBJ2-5	CASRQDKETQYF
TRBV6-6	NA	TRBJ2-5	CASSYSRLAQETQYF
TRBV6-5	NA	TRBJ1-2	CASSYSLDRHYGYTF
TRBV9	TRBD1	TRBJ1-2	CASSAGRDSFYGYTF